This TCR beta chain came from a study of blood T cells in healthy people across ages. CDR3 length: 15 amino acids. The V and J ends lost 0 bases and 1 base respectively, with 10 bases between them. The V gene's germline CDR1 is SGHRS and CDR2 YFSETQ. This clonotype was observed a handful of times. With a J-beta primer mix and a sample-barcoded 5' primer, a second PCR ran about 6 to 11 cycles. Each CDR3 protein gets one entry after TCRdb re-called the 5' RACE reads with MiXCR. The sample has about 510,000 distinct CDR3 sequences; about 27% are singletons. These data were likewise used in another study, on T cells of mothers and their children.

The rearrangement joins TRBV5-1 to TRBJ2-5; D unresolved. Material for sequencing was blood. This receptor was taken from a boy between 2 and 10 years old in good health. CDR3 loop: CASSLEGNTQETQYF. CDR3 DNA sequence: TGCGCCAGCAGCTTGGAAGGCAACACCCAAGAGACCCAGTACTTC.